This T cell receptor (beta chain) was found in a study of shared clonotypes between healthy human individuals. Looking at the study overall: Per-donor plates numbered three CD4 naive, three CD4 memory, two CD8 naive and one CD8 memory.

The CDR3 runs 15 residues. Germline V gene lookup returns CDR1 SGHRS and CDR2 YFSETQ. The V end was cut by 1 base, the J end by 0 bases, with 10 bases between. In the source study's methods: Owing to the provision of junction-only sequences devoid of quality scores by immunoSEQ, filtering differed. Measured with immunoSEQ multiplex PCR; TCRdb has only the in-frame clones, and not every one. The V and J calls and clone size are taken from that table; D and trimming were inferred from the DNA. The table records over a million clones, approximately 98% of them present only once. The TCR comes from a man aged 25 to 40 in good health. Material for sequencing was naive CD4+ T cells sorted from blood. Subset defined: CD45RA+ positively selected. This chain connects TRBV5-1 to TRBJ1-1, with no clear D. CDR3 nucleotide sequence: TGCGCCAGCAGCTTGTTCTCAGCCATGAACACTGAAGCTTTCTTT. Its translation is CASSLFSAMNTEAFF.